These 24 T cell receptor beta chains were all obtained from the same sample, sequenced in a study of CD8 T cells in Susac syndrome. The RNA, about 0.45 to 1 ug, was put through reverse transcription using random hexamers. TCRdb re-derived calls from the immunoSEQ multiplex PCR reads in MiXCR, one entry per CDR3 protein. In the table there are 250,000 to 300,000 distinct CDR3 sequences, around 83% of which are singletons. Sample: CD8+ T cells from PBMCs. These receptors originate from a human donor with multiple sclerosis.

This clonotype was recorded only once. The chain uses TRBV20-1 and TRBJ2-7, with 7 bases fitting TRBD2. The CDR3 extends over 13 amino acids. The ends lost 0 bases at V and 6 bases at J; junction bases unmatched: 5. Per the germline V gene, CDR1 is DFQATT and CDR2 is SNEGSKA (reference sequence). This chain's CDR3 is CSARDWTGGEQYF. For the CDR3, the DNA is TGCAGTGCTAGAGATTGGACGGGAGGCGAGCAGTACTTC.

This chain uses TRBV13 with TRBJ2-5, with 7 bases fitting TRBD1. Germline CDR1 reads PRHDT; CDR2 reads FYEKMQ (reference sequence). CDR3 length: 18 amino acids. V dropped 4 bases and J dropped 2; count of bases not matched to a gene: 16. CDR3 nucleotide sequence: TGTGCCAGCAGCTCAACTCGAAGGGGGCAGGGCCGACAAGAGACCCAGTACTTC. Encoded protein: CASSSTRRGQGRQETQYF.

The chain recombines TRBV5-1 with TRBJ2-7, with 8 bases aligning to TRBD1. Germline CDR1 and CDR2: SGHRS and YFSETQ. The CDR3 extends over 16 amino acids. J gave up 3 bases and V 3 bases, and 11 bases lay outside the gene matches. The CDR3, as DNA: TGCGCCAGCAGCTCGGACCCGGACAGGGTTTTCTACGAGCAGTACTTC. This encodes CASSSDPDRVFYEQYF.

The V gene is TRBV28, the J gene TRBJ2-7; either TRBD1 or TRBD2 may fit D (5 bases each). The CDR3 length is 12 residues. Per germline, CDR1 MDHEN and CDR2 SYDVKM. The ends were cut back, 2 bases at V and 5 bases at J, with 7 bases in the middle. The CDR3 DNA reads TGTGCCAGCAGTTTAGTGGGGGACGAGCAGTACTTC. Translated, it gives CASSLVGDEQYF.

The chain recombines TRBV7-9 with TRBJ1-1; possibly TRBD1 for D (5 bases). Looked up from germline, CDR1 is SEHNR and CDR2 is FQNEAQ (reference sequence). V lost 6 bases and J lost 5, with 19 bases in between. The CDR3 extends over 15 amino acids. Written as DNA, the CDR3 is TGTGCCAGCAGTCCCCCGGGGCAGGGTTGGACTGAAGCTTTCTTT. This encodes CASSPPGQGWTEAFF.

Of note for this clonotype: Germline is not matched at one junction end, which may reflect a read error. V usage is TRBV7-7 and J usage is TRBJ2-1; 8 bases are shared with TRBD2. Germline V CDR1 and CDR2: SSHAT, FNYEAQ (reference sequence). The CDR3 has 16 residues. The CDR3 bases are TGTGCTAGCAGCTTGGGCCCCCGGGAGGGCCTCGGTGAGCAGTTCTTC. Protein product: CASSLGPREGLGEQFF.

V and J are TRBV6-1 and TRBJ2-7, with TRBD1 as a possible D gene (5 bases). Germline CDR1 is MNHNS and CDR2 is SASEGT. V lost 6 bases to trimming and J lost 3 bases, with 12 bases between them. The CDR3 has 13 amino acids. CDR3 in amino acids: CASSDSNSYEQYF. Written as DNA, the CDR3 is TGTGCCAGCAGCGACAGTAACAGCTACGAGCAGTACTTC.

This chain links TRBV19 with TRBJ2-7; TRBD1 is a possible D gene (8 bases). Germline V CDR1 and CDR2: LNHDA, SQIVND (reference sequence). V gave up 5 bases and J gave up 7 bases, with 21 bases separating them. This CDR3 is built from 15 residues. The CDR3 region is CASSWRQGRGMEQYF. The DNA for the CDR3 is TGTGCCAGTAGTTGGCGACAGGGGAGGGGAATGGAGCAGTACTTC.

The chain combines TRBV5-1 with TRBJ2-7; TRBD1 aligns across 7 bases. This CDR3 contains 13 residues. The V segment lost 3 bases and the J segment 4 bases; nucleotides outside the gene matches: 4. CDR1 SGHRS and CDR2 YFSETQ come from the germline V gene. CDR3 in amino acids: CASSWDREYEQYF. The CDR3, as DNA: TGCGCCAGCAGCTGGGACAGAGAGTACGAGCAGTACTTC.

The CDR3 nucleotides are TGTGCCAGCAGGAGAGGGGCCCTCATGAACACTGAAGCTTTCTTT. Its translation is CASRRGALMNTEAFF. This chain connects TRBV27 to TRBJ1-1, with a weak D call TRBD1 (5 bases). CDR3 size: 15 residues. The V gene's germline CDR1 is MNHEY and CDR2 SMNVEV (reference sequence). Trimming cost V 6 bases and J 0 bases, with 14 bases left between them.

This chain uses TRBV12-3 or TRBV12-4 with TRBJ2-7; 10 bases match TRBD2. The CDR3 has 15 amino acids. V shed 4 bases and J 2 bases; nucleotides not matched to a gene: 5. The CDR3 reads CASSSLAGGTYEQYF. In DNA, the CDR3 is TGTGCCAGCAGTTCCTTAGCGGGAGGTACCTACGAGCAGTACTTC.

The chain joins TRBV2 to TRBJ2-2; TRBD2 aligns across 12 bases. The germline V gene encodes CDR1 SNHLY and CDR2 FYNNEI. V shed 3 bases, J shed 4 bases, and the junction held 3 bases outside the gene matches. The CDR3 has 16 residues. The DNA of the CDR3 is TGTGCCAGCAGTGACGGACTAGCGGGACGCACCGGGGAGCTGTTTTTT. Its protein product is CASSDGLAGRTGELFF.

The J gene is TRBJ1-5, the V gene TRBV7-9, with TRBD1 as a possible D gene (5 bases). V dropped 5 bases and J dropped 7 bases, with 18 bases sitting between them. CDR3 length: 15 residues. The germline V gene encodes CDR1 SEHNR and CDR2 FQNEAQ (reference sequence). CDR3 in amino acids: CASSPGPGRLQPQHF. CDR3 nucleotide sequence: TGTGCCAGCAGCCCGGGGCCCGGGAGACTCCAGCCCCAGCATTTT.

The gene calls are TRBV11-1 and TRBJ2-7; 10 positions agree with TRBD1. Germline CDR1 and CDR2: SGHAT and FQDESV (reference sequence). The CDR3 covers 21 residues. V lost 3 bases to trimming and J lost 4 bases; unmatched junction nucleotides: 24. CDR3 in amino acids: CASSFRRRVIGTGARGYEQYF. In DNA, the CDR3 is TGTGCCAGCAGCTTCCGCAGAAGAGTAATCGGGACAGGGGCCCGGGGATACGAGCAGTACTTC.

V and J are TRBV7-8 and TRBJ1-1; no clear D. The CDR3 loop spans 12 amino acids. Trimming removed 4 bases at V and 3 bases at J, with 6 bases between. Germline loops: CDR1 SGHVS, CDR2 FQNEAQ. The CDR3 nucleotides are TGTGCCAGCAGCTCCTATTACACTGAAGCTTTCTTT. The encoded protein is CASSSYYTEAFF.

The rearrangement joins TRBV4-1 to TRBJ2-1, with 8 nucleotides matching TRBD2. The CDR3 is 17 amino acids. Unmatched junction bases numbered 9, after V lost 0 bases and J lost 5 bases. Germline CDR1 and CDR2: MGHRA and YSYEKL. CDR3 residues: CASSQDSQTSENNEQFF. The CDR3 region has the DNA TGCGCCAGCAGCCAAGATTCGCAGACTAGCGAGAACAATGAGCAGTTCTTC.

The V call is TRBV28, the J call TRBJ2-7; 10 positions agree with TRBD2. Germline CDR1 and CDR2: MDHEN and SYDVKM. The V and J ends lost 6 bases and 2 bases, in that order; junction bases with no gene match: 13. This CDR3 contains 17 residues. CDR3 sequence (DNA): TGTGCCAGCAGACCAAGACTAGCGGGCCCACCTCCCTACGAGCAGTACTTC. Translated, it gives CASRPRLAGPPPYEQYF.

Notes on this clonotype: An end of the junction differs from the germline gene, which may be a read error. The V gene is TRBV20-1, the J gene TRBJ2-7; 7 positions agree with TRBD2. The germline V gene encodes CDR1 DFQATT and CDR2 SNEGSKA (reference sequence). The CDR3 has 15 amino acids. The CDR3 spells CSARGLAAGVYEQYF. For the CDR3, the DNA is TGCAGTGCGAGAGGCCTAGCGGCTGGCGTCTACGAGCAGTACTTC.

V is TRBV27 and J is TRBJ2-7; 7 bases are shared with TRBD1. V lost 6 bases, J lost 2 bases, and 4 bases stayed unmatched. Germline V gene lookup returns CDR1 MNHEY and CDR2 SMNVEV (reference sequence). The CDR3 spans 13 residues. The CDR3 nucleotides are TGTGCCAGCAGCGCGACAGGGCCCTACGAGCAGTACTTC. This codes for CASSATGPYEQYF.

CDR3 sequence: CSAKRAGPGNQPQHF. The DNA of the CDR3 is TGCAGTGCTAAACGGGCGGGTCCAGGTAATCAGCCCCAGCATTTT. The chain carries TRBV20-1 and TRBJ1-5; D call uncertain. CDR3 length equals 15 residues. V lost 4 bases to trimming and J lost 4 bases, with 17 bases between them. The germline V gene has CDR1 DFQATT and CDR2 SNEGSKA (reference sequence).

The rearrangement uses TRBV14 and TRBJ2-7, with D possibly TRBD1 on 5 matching bases. Trimming shortened V by 0 bases and J by 6 bases, and 21 bases separated the two germline ends. Germline V gene sequence: CDR1 SGHDN, CDR2 FVKESK. This CDR3 comprises 17 residues. For the CDR3, the DNA is TGTGCCAGCAGCCAAGATAGGCCTACCTTCGCAGGGATCGAGCAGTACTTC. It specifies CASSQDRPTFAGIEQYF. The full variable domain, completed using reference TRBV14 and TRBJ2-7, is EAGVTQFPSHSVIEKGQTVTLRCDPISGHDNLYWYRRVMGKEIKFLLHFVKESKQDESGMPNNRFLAERTGGTYSTLKVQPAELEDSGVYFCASSQDRPTFAGIEQYFGPGTRLTVT.

The V call is TRBV27, the J call TRBJ1-2; 7 nucleotides agree with TRBD1. This CDR3 is built from 13 residues. Germline CDR1 is MNHEY and CDR2 is SMNVEV (reference sequence). V dropped 6 bases and J dropped 4; count of bases not matched to a gene: 5. Written as DNA, the CDR3 is TGTGCCAGCAGATGGACAGGAGGCTATGGCTACACCTTC. It yields the protein CASRWTGGYGYTF.

The J gene is TRBJ1-6, the V gene TRBV7-9, with D perhaps TRBD1 (5 bases). The CDR3 spans 16 residues. Per the germline V gene, CDR1 is SEHNR and CDR2 is FQNEAQ (reference sequence). V was trimmed by 3 bases and J by 1 base, leaving 10 bases between them. In nucleotides, the CDR3 is TGTGCCAGCAGCTTCCAGGGAAGGTCCTATAATTCACCCCTCCACTTT. Its protein product is CASSFQGRSYNSPLHF.

The chain combines TRBV27 with TRBJ1-5; D is unresolved. Trimming removed 6 bases at V and 2 bases at J, with 14 bases between. The CDR3 sequence is 15 residues long. Per germline, CDR1 MNHEY and CDR2 SMNVEV (reference sequence). The DNA for the CDR3 is TGTGCCAGCAGGACGGGAGGGATGGGCAATCAGCCCCAGCATTTT. Its protein product is CASRTGGMGNQPQHF.